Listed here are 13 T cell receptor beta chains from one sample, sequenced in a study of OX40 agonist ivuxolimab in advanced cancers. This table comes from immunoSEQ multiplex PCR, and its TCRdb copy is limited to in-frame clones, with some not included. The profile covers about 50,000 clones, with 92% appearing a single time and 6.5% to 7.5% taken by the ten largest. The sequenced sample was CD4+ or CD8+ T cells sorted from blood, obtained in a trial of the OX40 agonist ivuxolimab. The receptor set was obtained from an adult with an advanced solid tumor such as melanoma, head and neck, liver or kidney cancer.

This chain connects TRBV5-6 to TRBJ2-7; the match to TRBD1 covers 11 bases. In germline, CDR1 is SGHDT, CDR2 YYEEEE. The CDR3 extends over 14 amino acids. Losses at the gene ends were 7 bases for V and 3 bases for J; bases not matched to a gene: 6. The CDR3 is CASGTGTGGYEQYF. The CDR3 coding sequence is TGTGCCAGCGGAACCGGGACAGGGGGCTACGAGCAGTACTTC.

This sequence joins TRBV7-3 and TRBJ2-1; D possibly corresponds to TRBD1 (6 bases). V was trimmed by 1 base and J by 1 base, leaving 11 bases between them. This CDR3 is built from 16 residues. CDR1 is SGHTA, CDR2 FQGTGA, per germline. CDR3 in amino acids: CASSLIPGASYNEQFF. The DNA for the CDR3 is TGTGCCAGCAGCTTAATTCCAGGGGCTTCCTACAATGAGCAGTTCTTC.

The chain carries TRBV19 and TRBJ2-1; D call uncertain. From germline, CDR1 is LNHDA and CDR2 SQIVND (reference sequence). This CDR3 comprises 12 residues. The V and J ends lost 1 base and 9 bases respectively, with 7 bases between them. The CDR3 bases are TGTGCCAGTAGTATAGCCAACGGTGAGCAGTTCTTC. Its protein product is CASSIANGEQFF.

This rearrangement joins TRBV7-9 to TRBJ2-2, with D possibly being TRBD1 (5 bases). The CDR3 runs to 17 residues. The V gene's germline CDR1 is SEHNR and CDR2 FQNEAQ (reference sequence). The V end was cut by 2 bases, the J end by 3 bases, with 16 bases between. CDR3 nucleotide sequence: TGTGCCAGCAGCTTAATAGGGGAACCCTCCCACACCGGGGAGCTGTTTTTT. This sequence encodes CASSLIGEPSHTGELFF. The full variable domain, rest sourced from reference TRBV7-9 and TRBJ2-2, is DTGVSQNPRHKITKRGQNVTFRCDPISEHNRLYWYRQTLGQGPEFLTYFQNEAQLEKSRLLSDRFSAERPKGSFSTLEIQRTEQGDSAMYLCASSLIGEPSHTGELFFGEGSRLTVL.

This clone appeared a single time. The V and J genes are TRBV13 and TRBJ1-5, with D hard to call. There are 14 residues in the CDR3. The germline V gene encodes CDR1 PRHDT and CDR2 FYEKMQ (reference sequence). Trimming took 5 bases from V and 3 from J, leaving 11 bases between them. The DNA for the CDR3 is TGTGCCAGCAGCAAAGATGGAGTCAATCAGCCCCAGCATTTT. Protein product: CASSKDGVNQPQHF.

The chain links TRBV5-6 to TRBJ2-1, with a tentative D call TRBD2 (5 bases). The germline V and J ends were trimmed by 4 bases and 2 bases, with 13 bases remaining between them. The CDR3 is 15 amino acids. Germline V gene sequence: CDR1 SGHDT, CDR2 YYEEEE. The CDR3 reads CASSLYSSAYNEQFF. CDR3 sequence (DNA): TGTGCCAGCAGCCTGTACAGTAGCGCCTACAATGAGCAGTTCTTC.

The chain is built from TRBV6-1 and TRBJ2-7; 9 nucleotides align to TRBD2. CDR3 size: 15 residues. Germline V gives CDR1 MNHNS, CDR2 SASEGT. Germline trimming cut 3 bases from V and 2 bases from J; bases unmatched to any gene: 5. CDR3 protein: CASSDAGGGAYEQYF. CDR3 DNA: TGTGCCAGCAGTGATGCCGGCGGGGGGGCCTACGAGCAGTACTTC.

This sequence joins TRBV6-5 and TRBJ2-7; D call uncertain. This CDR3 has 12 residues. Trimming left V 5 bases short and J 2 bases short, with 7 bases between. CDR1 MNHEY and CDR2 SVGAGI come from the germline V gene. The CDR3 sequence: CASSSRPYEQYF. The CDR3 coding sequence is TGTGCCAGCAGTAGCCGACCCTACGAGCAGTACTTC.

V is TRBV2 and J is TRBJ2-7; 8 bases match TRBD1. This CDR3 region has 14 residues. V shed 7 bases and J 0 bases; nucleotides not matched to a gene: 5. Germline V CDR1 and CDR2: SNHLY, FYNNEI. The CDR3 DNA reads TGTGCCAGCAAGGGGGACAGGAGCTCCTACGAGCAGTACTTC. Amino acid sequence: CASKGDRSSYEQYF.

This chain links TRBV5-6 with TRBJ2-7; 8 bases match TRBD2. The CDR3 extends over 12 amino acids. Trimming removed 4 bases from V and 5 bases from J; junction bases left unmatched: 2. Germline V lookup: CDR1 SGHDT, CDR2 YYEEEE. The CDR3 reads CASSRGGHEQYV. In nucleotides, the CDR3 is TGTGCCAGCAGCCGGGGGGGCCACGAGCAGTACGTC.

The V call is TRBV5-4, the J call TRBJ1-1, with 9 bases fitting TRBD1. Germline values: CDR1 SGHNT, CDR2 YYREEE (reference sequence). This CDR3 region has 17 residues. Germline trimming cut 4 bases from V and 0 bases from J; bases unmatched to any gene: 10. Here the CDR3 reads CASSTAGTGTMNTEAFF. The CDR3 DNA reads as TGTGCCAGCAGCACAGCCGGGACAGGGACCATGAACACTGAAGCTTTCTTT.

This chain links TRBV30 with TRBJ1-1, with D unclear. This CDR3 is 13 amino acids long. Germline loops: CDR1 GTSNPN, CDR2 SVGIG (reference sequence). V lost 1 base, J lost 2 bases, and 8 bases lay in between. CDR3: CAWSDRENTEAFF. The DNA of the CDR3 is TGTGCCTGGAGTGACCGGGAAAACACTGAAGCTTTCTTT.

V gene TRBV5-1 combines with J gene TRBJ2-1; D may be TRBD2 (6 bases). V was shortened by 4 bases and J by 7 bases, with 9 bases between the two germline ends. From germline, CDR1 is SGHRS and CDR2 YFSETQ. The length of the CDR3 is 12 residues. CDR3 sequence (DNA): TGCGCCAGCAGCCCGGGGAGGAATGAGCAGTTCTTC. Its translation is CASSPGRNEQFF.